This paragraph covers one T cell receptor (beta chain) sequence. The antigen is undetermined. The sample belongs to a study of T cell responses to AZD1222 COVID-19 vaccine. Across the study: Pooled together were second doses at about 4 or about 12 weeks.

This table comes from immunoSEQ multiplex PCR, and its TCRdb copy is limited to in-frame clones, with some not included. The table shows 75,000 to 100,000 clones, with roughly 90% occurring only once. Study results and caveats: Among AZD1222 vaccinees, only 5 to 7 were seropositive at baseline.

Sample: peripheral blood, taken on day 0 of AZD1222 vaccination. This sequence was found in an adult in good health.

Here the CDR3 reads CASSDYRGTEAFF. CDR3 DNA sequence: TGTGCCAGCAGCGATTACAGGGGCACTGAAGCTTTCTTT. The V gene is TRBV9, the J gene TRBJ1-1; 7 nucleotides align to TRBD1. The CDR3 contains 13 residues. Germline V gene sequence: CDR1 SGDLS, CDR2 YYNGEE. V lost 3 bases, J lost 4 bases, and 3 bases stayed unmatched.